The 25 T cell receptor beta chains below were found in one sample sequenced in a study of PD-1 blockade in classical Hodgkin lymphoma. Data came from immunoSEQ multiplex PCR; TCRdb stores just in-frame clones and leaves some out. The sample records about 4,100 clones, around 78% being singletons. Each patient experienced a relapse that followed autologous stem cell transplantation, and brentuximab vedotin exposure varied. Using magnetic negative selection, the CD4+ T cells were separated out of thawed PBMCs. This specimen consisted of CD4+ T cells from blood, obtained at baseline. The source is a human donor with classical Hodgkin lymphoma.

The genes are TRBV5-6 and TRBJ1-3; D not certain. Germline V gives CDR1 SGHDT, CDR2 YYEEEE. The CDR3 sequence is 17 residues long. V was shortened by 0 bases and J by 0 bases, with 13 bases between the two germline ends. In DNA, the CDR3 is TGTGCCAGCAGCTTGGCCGACCACTGGAACTCTGGAAACACCATATATTTT. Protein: CASSLADHWNSGNTIYF.

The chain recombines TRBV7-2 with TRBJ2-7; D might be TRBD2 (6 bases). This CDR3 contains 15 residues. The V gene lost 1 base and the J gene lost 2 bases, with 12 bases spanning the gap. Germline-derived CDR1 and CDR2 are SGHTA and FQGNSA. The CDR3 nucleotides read TGTGCCAGCAGCTTAGTGGGGCGGGGCCCCTACGAGCAGTACTTC. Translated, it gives CASSLVGRGPYEQYF.

The CDR3 nucleotides are TGTGCCAGCCTACCCTTCGACAGGTTGAATTCACCCCTCCACTTT. Encoded protein: CASLPFDRLNSPLHF. The chain employs TRBV7-8 and TRBJ1-6; tentative D call: TRBD1 (6 bases). The CDR3 has 15 residues. V was cut by 8 bases and J by 7 bases, with 18 bases left in between. CDR1 is SGHVS and CDR2 is FQNEAQ in the germline V gene.

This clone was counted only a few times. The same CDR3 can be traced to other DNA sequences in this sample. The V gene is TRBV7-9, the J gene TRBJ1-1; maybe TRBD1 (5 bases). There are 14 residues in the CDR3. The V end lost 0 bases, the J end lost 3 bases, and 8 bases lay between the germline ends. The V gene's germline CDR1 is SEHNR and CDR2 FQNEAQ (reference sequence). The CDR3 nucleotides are TGTGCCAGCAGCTTAGCGGGGGGTCACACTGAAGCTTTCTTT. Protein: CASSLAGGHTEAFF. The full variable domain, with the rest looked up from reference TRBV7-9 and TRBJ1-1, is DTGVSQNPRHKITKRGQNVTFRCDPISEHNRLYWYRQTLGQGPEFLTYFQNEAQLEKSRLLSDRFSAERPKGSFSTLEIQRTEQGDSAMYLCASSLAGGHTEAFFGQGTRLTVV.

The CDR3 DNA is TGCGCCAGCAGCTCACAGGCTCCGAACACTGAAGCTTTCTTT. Residues: CASSSQAPNTEAFF. This chain links TRBV5-1 with TRBJ1-1, with D perhaps TRBD1 (5 bases). CDR3 size: 14 residues. Per germline, CDR1 SGHRS and CDR2 YFSETQ. The ends were cut back, 3 bases at V and 1 base at J, with 10 bases in the middle.

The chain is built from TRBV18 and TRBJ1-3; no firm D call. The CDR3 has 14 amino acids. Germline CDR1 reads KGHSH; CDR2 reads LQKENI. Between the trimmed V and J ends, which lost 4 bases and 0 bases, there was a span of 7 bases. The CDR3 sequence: CASSLASSGNTIYF. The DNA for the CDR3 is TGTGCCAGCTCACTCGCCAGCTCTGGAAACACCATATATTTT.

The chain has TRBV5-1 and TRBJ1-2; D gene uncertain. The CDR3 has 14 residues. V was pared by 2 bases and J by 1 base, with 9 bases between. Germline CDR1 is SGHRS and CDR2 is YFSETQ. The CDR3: CASSLLTHNYGYTF. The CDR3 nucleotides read TGCGCCAGCAGCTTACTCACCCATAACTATGGCTACACCTTC. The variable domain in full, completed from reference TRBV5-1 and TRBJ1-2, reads KAGVTQTPRYLIKTRGQQVTLSCSPISGHRSVSWYQQTPGQGLQFLFEYFSETQRNKGNFPGRFSGRQFSNSRSEMNVSTLELGDSALYLCASSLLTHNYGYTFGSGTRLTVV.

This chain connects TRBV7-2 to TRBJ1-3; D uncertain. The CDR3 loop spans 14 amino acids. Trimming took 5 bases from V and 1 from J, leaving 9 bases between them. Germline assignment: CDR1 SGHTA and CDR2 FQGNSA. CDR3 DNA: TGTGCCAGCAGCCTAAGGACTTCTGGAAACACCATATATTTT. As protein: CASSLRTSGNTIYF.

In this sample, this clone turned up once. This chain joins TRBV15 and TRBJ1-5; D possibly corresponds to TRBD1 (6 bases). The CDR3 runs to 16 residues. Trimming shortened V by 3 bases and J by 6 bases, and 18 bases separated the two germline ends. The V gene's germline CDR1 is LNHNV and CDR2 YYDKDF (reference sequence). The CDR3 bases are TGTGCCACCAGCAGCCCTAACAGGGTACGCGGTCAGCCCCAGCATTTT. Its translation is CATSSPNRVRGQPQHF.

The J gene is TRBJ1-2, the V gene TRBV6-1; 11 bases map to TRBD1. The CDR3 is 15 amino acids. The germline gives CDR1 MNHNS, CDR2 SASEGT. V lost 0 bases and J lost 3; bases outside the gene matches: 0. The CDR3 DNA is TGTGCCAGCAGTGAAGCGGGACAGGGGGACTATGGCTACACCTTC. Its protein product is CASSEAGQGDYGYTF.

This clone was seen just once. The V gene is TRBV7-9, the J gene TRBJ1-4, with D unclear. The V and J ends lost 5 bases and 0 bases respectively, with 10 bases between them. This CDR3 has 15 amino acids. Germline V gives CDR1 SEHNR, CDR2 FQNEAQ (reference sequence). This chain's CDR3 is CASSPRTSTNEKLFF. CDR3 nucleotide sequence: TGTGCCAGCAGCCCACGTACCTCAACTAATGAAAAACTGTTTTTT.

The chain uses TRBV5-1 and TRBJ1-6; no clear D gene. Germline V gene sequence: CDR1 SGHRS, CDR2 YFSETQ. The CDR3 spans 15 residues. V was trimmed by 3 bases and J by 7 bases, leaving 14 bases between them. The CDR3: CASSSNSPVNSPLHF. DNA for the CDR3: TGCGCCAGCAGCTCCAACAGCCCCGTGAATTCACCCCTCCACTTT.

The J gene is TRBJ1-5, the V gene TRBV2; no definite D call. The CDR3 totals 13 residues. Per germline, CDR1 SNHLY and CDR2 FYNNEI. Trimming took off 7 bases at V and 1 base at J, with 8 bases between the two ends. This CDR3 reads CASKGQSNQPQHF. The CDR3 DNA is TGTGCCAGCAAGGGCCAGAGCAATCAGCCCCAGCATTTT.

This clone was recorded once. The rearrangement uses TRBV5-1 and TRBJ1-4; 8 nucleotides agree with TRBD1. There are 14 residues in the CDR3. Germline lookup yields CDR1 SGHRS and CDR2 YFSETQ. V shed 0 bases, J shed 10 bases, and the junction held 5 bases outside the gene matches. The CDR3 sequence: CASSLEGQGPKLFF. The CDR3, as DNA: TGCGCCAGCAGCTTGGAAGGACAGGGACCAAAACTGTTTTTT.

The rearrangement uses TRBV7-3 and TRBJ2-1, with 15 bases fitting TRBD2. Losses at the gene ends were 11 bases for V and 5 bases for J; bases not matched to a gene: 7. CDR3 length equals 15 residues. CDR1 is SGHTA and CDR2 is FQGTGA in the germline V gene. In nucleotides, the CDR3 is TGTGCCTCAGGACTAGCGGGGGGGCAGCACAATGAGCAGTTCTTC. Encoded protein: CASGLAGGQHNEQFF.

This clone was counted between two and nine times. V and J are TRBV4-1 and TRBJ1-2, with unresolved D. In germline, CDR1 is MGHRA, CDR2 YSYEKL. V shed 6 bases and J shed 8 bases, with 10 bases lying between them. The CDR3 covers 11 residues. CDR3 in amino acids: CASSSVGGYTF. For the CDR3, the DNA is TGCGCCAGCAGTTCGGTTGGCGGCTACACCTTC.

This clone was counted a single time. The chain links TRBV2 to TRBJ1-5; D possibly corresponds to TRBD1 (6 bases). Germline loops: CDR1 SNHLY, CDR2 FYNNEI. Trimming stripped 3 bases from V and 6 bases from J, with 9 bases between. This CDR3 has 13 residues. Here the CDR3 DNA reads TGTGCCAGCAGTGATCAAGGGGGTCAGCCCCAGCATTTT. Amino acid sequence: CASSDQGGQPQHF.

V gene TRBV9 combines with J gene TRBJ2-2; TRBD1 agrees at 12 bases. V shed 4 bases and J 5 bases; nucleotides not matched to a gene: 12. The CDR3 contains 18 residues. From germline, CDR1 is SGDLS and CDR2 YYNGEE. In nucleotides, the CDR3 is TGTGCCAGCAGCCCTCGGGACAGGGGGCTGGGAGGGACCGGGGAGCTGTTTTTT. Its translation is CASSPRDRGLGGTGELFF.

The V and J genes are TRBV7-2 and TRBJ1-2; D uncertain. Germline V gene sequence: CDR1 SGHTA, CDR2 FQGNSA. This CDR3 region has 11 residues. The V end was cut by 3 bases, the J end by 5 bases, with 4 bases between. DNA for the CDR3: TGTGCCAGCAGCTTGGCGTATGGCTACACCTTC. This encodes CASSLAYGYTF.

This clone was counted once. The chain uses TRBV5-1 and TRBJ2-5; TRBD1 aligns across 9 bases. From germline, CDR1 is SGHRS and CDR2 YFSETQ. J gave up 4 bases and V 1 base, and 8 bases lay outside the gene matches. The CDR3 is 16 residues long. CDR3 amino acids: CASSLRGQGKGETQYF. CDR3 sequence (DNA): TGCGCCAGCAGCTTGAGGGGACAGGGAAAAGGAGAGACCCAGTACTTC.

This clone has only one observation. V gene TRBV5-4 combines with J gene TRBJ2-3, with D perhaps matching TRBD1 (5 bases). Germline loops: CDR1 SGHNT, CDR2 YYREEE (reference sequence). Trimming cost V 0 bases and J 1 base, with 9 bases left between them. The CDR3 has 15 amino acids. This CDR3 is CASSLAGHRTDTQYF. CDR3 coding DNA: TGTGCCAGCAGCTTGGCCGGACACCGCACAGATACGCAGTATTTT.

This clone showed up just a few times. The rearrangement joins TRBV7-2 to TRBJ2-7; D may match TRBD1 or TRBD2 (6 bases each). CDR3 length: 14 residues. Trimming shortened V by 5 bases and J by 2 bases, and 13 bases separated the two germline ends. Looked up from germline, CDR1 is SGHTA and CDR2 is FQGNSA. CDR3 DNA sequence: TGTGCCAGCAGCGGGGGGCTTCAAACCTACGAGCAGTACTTC. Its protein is CASSGGLQTYEQYF. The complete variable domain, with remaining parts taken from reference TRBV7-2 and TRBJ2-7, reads GAGVSQSPSNKVTEKGKDVELRCDPISGHTALYWYRQSLGQGLEFLIYFQGNSAPDKSGLPSDRFSAERTGGSVSTLTIQRTQQEDSAVYLCASSGGLQTYEQYFGPGTRLTVT.

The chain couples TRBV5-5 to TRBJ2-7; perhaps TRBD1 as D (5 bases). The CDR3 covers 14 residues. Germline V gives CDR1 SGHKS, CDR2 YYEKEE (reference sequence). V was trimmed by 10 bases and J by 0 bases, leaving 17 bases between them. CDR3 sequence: CAGASGLSSYEQYF. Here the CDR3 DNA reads TGTGCCGGGGCTTCAGGGTTGAGCTCCTACGAGCAGTACTTC.

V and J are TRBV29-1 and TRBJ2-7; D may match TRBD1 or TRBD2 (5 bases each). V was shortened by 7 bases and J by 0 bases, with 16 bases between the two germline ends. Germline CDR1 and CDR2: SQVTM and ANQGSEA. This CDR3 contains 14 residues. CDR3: CSARDDRTSYEQYF. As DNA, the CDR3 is TGCAGCGCCCGGGACGACCGGACCTCCTACGAGCAGTACTTC.

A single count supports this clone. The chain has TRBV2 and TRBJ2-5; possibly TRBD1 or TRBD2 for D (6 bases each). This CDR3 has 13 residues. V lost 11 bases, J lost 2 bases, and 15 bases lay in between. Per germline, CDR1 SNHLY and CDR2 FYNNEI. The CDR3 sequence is CAQRRGSQETQYF. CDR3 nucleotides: TGTGCCCAACGGAGGGGGTCGCAAGAGACCCAGTACTTC.